This T cell receptor beta chain was recovered during a study of regulatory T cells in long-lasting Graves disease. Study results and caveats: Newly diagnosed patients had higher TCR diversity than persistent Graves' patients did. The study found persistent patients shared more public clonotypes (about 3,000) than new patients (about 1,000).

The time point was: newly diagnosed GD, antithyroid drugs for less than 3 months. Construction of the TCR library relied on RNA isolated from PBMCs. V lost 2 bases and J lost 3; bases outside the gene matches: 3. CDR3 length: 15 amino acids. Looked up from germline, CDR1 is MDHEN and CDR2 is SYDVKM. CDR3 regions were amplified by Arm-PCR using iRepertoire HTBI primers to build TCR beta libraries. Under the authors' procedure: The identification of roughly 62 TRBV and roughly 15 TRBJ segments was made across samples. TCRdb reprocessed the multiplex PCR reads with MiXCR, giving one entry per CDR3 protein. The V and J calls here are based on TCRdb, not the publication. The table lists about 400,000 distinct CDR3 sequences, about a sixth of them singletons. The table lists this clonotype with many counts. Its antigen is unidentified.

This chain connects TRBV28 to TRBJ1-5, with 8 bases lining up with TRBD1. This TCR was sampled from a female donor with Graves disease. Sequencing was performed on peripheral blood mononuclear cells (PBMCs), taken at new diagnosis, from a patient treated with antithyroid drugs. The CDR3, as DNA: TGTGCCAGCAGTTTAAGGACAGGGAACAATCAGCCCCAGCATTTT. It yields the protein CASSLRTGNNQPQHF.